A selection of T cell receptor beta chains follows, all from one sample in a study of human T cells and chemical hapten exposure. TCRdb independently ran MiXCR on the RACE reads; one entry per CDR3 protein. Of roughly 180,000 distinct CDR3 sequences listed, approximately 20% are singletons. The specimen was whole blood, collected in connection with sensitization to the hapten diphenylcyclopropenone (DPC). These receptors were taken from a woman in her 50s with alopecia areata. Some clones in this sample may be carry-over from other donors' samples. Each CDR3 is given with its conserved first and last residue. D genes are given only for firm matches. Some rows mark clone size as missing; the rest say once, few, many or name a class of expanded clone.

j_call,v_call,d_call,clone_size,cdr3_nt,cdr3_aa
TRBJ1-2,TRBV29-1,TRBD1,-,TGCAGCGTTCCTTTAACAGGGGGCTCTGGCTACACCTTC,CSVPLTGGSGYTF
TRBJ2-1,TRBV7-6,-,few,TGTGCCAGCAGCTTACGGGTTAAGGGAGACAATGAGCAGTTCTTC,CASSLRVKGDNEQFF
TRBJ1-2,TRBV7-8,-,few,TGTGCCAGCAGCTTAGGGGCAGATTGGGGCTACACCTTC,CASSLGADWGYTF
TRBJ1-2,TRBV12-3/TRBV12-4,-,few,TGTGCCAGCAGACCGCCGGGGGGAAGGGGCCATGGCTACACCTTC,CASRPPGGRGHGYTF
TRBJ1-5,TRBV2,-,-,TGTGCCAGCAGTGAGTCAATACCAAGCAATCAGCCCCAGCATTTT,CASSESIPSNQPQHF
TRBJ2-7,TRBV7-9,-,-,TGTGCCAGCAGCCAAGGGGCGGGGAGCTCCTACGAGCAGTACTTC,CASSQGAGSSYEQYF
TRBJ2-1,TRBV7-2,TRBD2,-,TGTGCCAGCAGTCTCACAGGACTAGCGGGAAACAATGAGCAGTTCTTC,CASSLTGLAGNNEQFF
TRBJ1-2,TRBV5-1,-,many,TGTGCCAGCAGCCCGGGACTGAACTATGGCTACACCTTC,CASSPGLNYGYTF
TRBJ1-3,TRBV2,-,-,TGTGCCAGCAGACGCGGTAGGGAGGTTTCTGGAAACACCATATATTTT,CASRRGREVSGNTIYF
TRBJ2-5,TRBV12-3/TRBV12-4,TRBD1,-,TGTGCCAGCAGCACCTCTTCGACAGGGGTGGAGGAGACCCAGTACTTC,CASSTSSTGVEETQYF
TRBJ1-2,TRBV5-1,-,-,TGCGCCAGCAGCTTGAGAGGCAGTAATGATGGCTACACCTTC,CASSLRGSNDGYTF
TRBJ2-3,TRBV2,TRBD2,-,TGTGCCAGCAGTGAAGCAGCGGGAGGCACAGATACGCAGTATTTT,CASSEAAGGTDTQYF
TRBJ1-5,TRBV5-1,-,-,TGCGCCAGCAGGGATCAGCCCCAGCATTTT,CASRDQPQHF
TRBJ1-1,TRBV7-6,TRBD1,once,TGTGCCAGCAGCTATATCCCCAGGACAGGGAACACTGAAGCTTTCTTT,CASSYIPRTGNTEAFF
TRBJ1-4,TRBV27,TRBD1,-,TGTGCCAGCAGTCTCGGACAGGGGGCAGGTGAAAAACTGTTTTTT,CASSLGQGAGEKLFF
TRBJ2-7,TRBV11-2,TRBD2,few,TGTGCCAGCAGCTTCCCCGGGACTAGCGTCGAGCAGTACTTC,CASSFPGTSVEQYF
TRBJ2-3,TRBV12-3/TRBV12-4,-,-,TGTGCCAGCAGTTTAGGGACACGGTCCACAGATACGCAGTATTTT,CASSLGTRSTDTQYF
TRBJ2-1,TRBV29-1,TRBD2,-,TGCAGCGTGCCACCCGCTCTAGCGGGAGGTCTCAATGAGCAGTTCTTC,CSVPPALAGGLNEQFF
TRBJ1-5,TRBV6-5,-,-,TGTGCCAGCAGTTACCGAGGGGATCAGCCCCAGCATTTT,CASSYRGDQPQHF
TRBJ1-2,TRBV10-3,TRBD1,-,TGTGCCATCAGTGGACAGGGGGCGGACTATGGCTACACCTTC,CAISGQGADYGYTF
TRBJ2-1,TRBV11-1,TRBD2,few,TGTGCCAGCAGCTCAACTCCGGGACTAGCGGGGTCCAATGAGCAGTTCTTC,CASSSTPGLAGSNEQFF
TRBJ2-7,TRBV7-9,TRBD2,-,TGTGCCAGCAGCTTAGGGACTAGCGGGAGGATGGAGCAGTACTTC,CASSLGTSGRMEQYF
TRBJ1-4,TRBV11-2,-,few,TGTGCCAGCAGCTTGGGAAAGGGTCTTGCTAATGAAAAACTGTTTTTT,CASSLGKGLANEKLFF
TRBJ1-5,TRBV4-2,-,few,TGTGCCAGCAGCCAAGAAAGCAATCAGCCCCAGCATTTT,CASSQESNQPQHF
TRBJ1-2,TRBV5-1,TRBD1,few,TGCGCCAGCAGCTTGGTCCAGGGGGCCGGTAGCTATGGCTACACCTTC,CASSLVQGAGSYGYTF
TRBJ2-5,TRBV7-9,-,few,TGTGCCAGCAGCTATCCGTTCAGGGTTAGCCAAGAGACCCAGTACTTC,CASSYPFRVSQETQYF
TRBJ1-4,TRBV11-2,TRBD1,few,TGTGCCAGCAGCCCCCGGACAGGGGATGGAAAACTGTTTTTT,CASSPRTGDGKLFF
TRBJ2-1,TRBV10-1,-,-,TGCGCCAGCAGTGAGCAGGGGCCAGCTAGCTTCGATGAGCAGTTCTTC,CASSEQGPASFDEQFF
TRBJ2-3,TRBV20-1,-,-,TGCAGTGCTAGTCCGATTGTGACTAGCACAGATACGCAGTATTTT,CSASPIVTSTDTQYF
TRBJ2-5,TRBV29-1,-,-,TGCAGCGTTGCTCCCGGGAGCCAGTACTTC,CSVAPGSQYF
TRBJ2-7,TRBV20-1,TRBD1,-,TGCAGTGCTGGGGTCTTCGGGACCGGGACAGGAACCTACGAGCAGTACTTC,CSAGVFGTGTGTYEQYF
TRBJ1-2,TRBV20-1,-,-,TGCAGTGCTAGATCAAGGGGGAGTAACTATGGCTACACCTTC,CSARSRGSNYGYTF
TRBJ2-1,TRBV29-1,-,-,TGCAGCGTTCGCCCATCCAGGAATGAGCAGTTCTTC,CSVRPSRNEQFF
TRBJ2-3,TRBV2,TRBD2,-,TGTGCCAGCACCGAGGATAGCGGGCCCACAGATACGCAGTATTTT,CASTEDSGPTDTQYF
TRBJ2-3,TRBV5-1,-,many,TGCGCCAGCAGCAAGACCCGGGGTACGCAGTATTTT,CASSKTRGTQYF
TRBJ2-7,TRBV27,TRBD2,few,TGTGCCAGCAGTTTAGACCCCGGACTAGCGGGAGACCCCCATACGACCTACGAGCAGTACTTC,CASSLDPGLAGDPHTTYEQYF
TRBJ2-7,TRBV19,-,-,TGTGCCAGTACCCAGACCGAGCAGTACTTC,CASTQTEQYF
TRBJ2-5,TRBV7-2,-,-,TGTGCCATCCCAAAGGGCGGGGTCCAGGCCCAGTACTTC,CAIPKGGVQAQYF
TRBJ2-7,TRBV10-2,TRBD2,few,TGCGCCAGCAGTGCATCTTCTAGCGGGAGTAGATACGAGCAGTACTTC,CASSASSSGSRYEQYF
TRBJ2-5,TRBV5-1,-,few,TGCGCCAGCAAGGGGGGAGTAGAGACCCAGTACTTC,CASKGGVETQYF
TRBJ2-5,TRBV20-1,-,few,TGCAGTGCTAGAGAACGGGGACGGTGGTACCAAGAGACCCAGTACTTC,CSARERGRWYQETQYF